The clone carrying this T cell receptor beta chain was seen ten or more times. Other DNA variants within this sample encode the same CDR3. The source of the sample is a study of shared clonotypes between healthy human individuals. Unsorted samples drew genomic DNA from about 90 million PBMCs. The authors ran the assay at deep level. Ten immunoSEQ deep assay plates were used to sequence the DNA of unsorted PBMCs. Sequencing used immunoSEQ multiplex PCR; TCRdb keeps in-frame clones, though not all of them. Here the sample spans approximately 500,000 clones, about 85% being singletons. The sample consisted of PBMCs. The source of this sequence is a woman aged 40-49 years in good health. Some clones in this sample may be carry-over from other donors' samples.

CDR3 nucleotides: TGTGCCAGCAGCTCTGGACAGGGGAATGAAAAACTGTTTTTT. This encodes CASSSGQGNEKLFF. This chain joins TRBV7-9 and TRBJ1-4; 9 nucleotides line up with TRBD1. The germline gives CDR1 SEHNR, CDR2 FQNEAQ (reference sequence). This CDR3 spans 14 amino acids. V lost 4 bases and J lost 5; bases outside the gene matches: 2.